This TCR beta chain was sequenced for a study of T cells in Graves' hyperthyroidism and ophthalmopathy. Study-wide background: Staff took peripheral blood when the initial diagnosis was made, before any treatment began. Regarding the study as a whole: Expanded thyroid clonotypes (above 0.001) were mostly also found in blood.

This clonotype was recorded at least ten times. Its matching antigen is unknown. V shed 8 bases, J shed 2 bases, and the junction held 1 base outside the gene matches. The germline CDR1 and CDR2 sequences are SEHNR and FQNEAQ (reference sequence). This CDR3 is 13 amino acids long. Amplified TCR beta CDR3 regions derived from RNA transcripts. Initially, a first-round RT-PCR of the TCR CDR3 employed the HTBI primer set. TCRdb reanalysed the multiplex PCR reads using MiXCR and keeps one entry per CDR3 protein. The sample lists fewer than 900,000 distinct CDR3 sequences, about 15% seen once, with 8.4% in the top ten. Clinical symptoms, serum thyroxine, TRAb, thyroid ultrasound and orbital computed tomography established diagnosis.

The specimen sequenced was blood. V usage is TRBV7-9 and J usage is TRBJ2-3, with TRBD2 identical over 10 bases. The receptor's source is a man between 18 and 35 years old with Graves' hyperthyroidism. Here the CDR3 reads CASLAGDTDTQYF. The CDR3, as DNA: TGTGCCAGCCTAGCGGGAGACACAGATACGCAGTATTTT. The complete variable domain, with remaining parts taken from reference TRBV7-9 and TRBJ2-3, reads DTGVSQNPRHKITKRGQNVTFRCDPISEHNRLYWYRQTLGQGPEFLTYFQNEAQLEKSRLLSDRFSAERPKGSFSTLEIQRTEQGDSAMYLCASLAGDTDTQYFGPGTRLTVL.